This T cell receptor (beta chain) stems from a study of response to subunit inactivated influenza vaccine. Study results and limitations: It was suggested by the authors that few new T cells are recruited by each seasonal influenza vaccination.

This clonotype has only a few counts. The antigen is undetermined. Using its own MiXCR run on the RT-PCR reads, TCRdb lists one record per CDR3 protein. The sample yields 290,000 or so distinct CDR3 sequences, around 20% seen once. From germline, CDR1 is MNHNS and CDR2 SASEGT. This CDR3 region has 15 residues. The ends were cut back, 5 bases at V and 5 bases at J, with 16 bases in the middle. The chain couples TRBV6-1 to TRBJ1-5, with D unresolved. The receptor was derived from a man aged 45 to 70 who received an inactivated influenza vaccine. The sequencing here drew on PBMCs from blood, taken around 22 months after vaccination. The CDR3 DNA is TGTGCCAGCAGTCAACTTTTCGGGGTGGATCAGCCCCAGCATTTT. It codes for CASSQLFGVDQPQHF.